Given below is one TCR beta chain in context. Its cognate antigen is unknown. All sorted populations exceeded 95% purity. The CDR3 runs 11 residues. Trimming shortened V by 3 bases and J by 7 bases, and 6 bases separated the two germline ends. CDR1 is KGHSH, CDR2 LQKENI, per germline. The sequenced template was cDNA made from the entire isolated RNA. Profiling relied on immunoSEQ multiplex PCR, and the TCRdb table lists in-frame clones only, not all of them. The table records 60,000 or so clones, roughly three fifths of them present only once. These data come from a study of beta chain features in type 1 diabetes. General study points: Across patients, naive, central memory and Treg TCRB repertoires exhibited apparently greater similarity than was observed across healthy donors.

This receptor was identified in a woman aged 18-30 years in good health. The V call is TRBV18, the J call TRBJ1-1, with D possibly matching TRBD1 (5 bases). Sequencing was done on a sample of Tregs from blood. CDR3 region: CASSPGLEAFF. In DNA, the CDR3 is TGTGCCAGCTCACCGGGGCTTGAAGCTTTCTTT.